Included here is one TCR beta chain sequence, with context. The CDR3 extends 3 residues past the end of the read, so its final part is completed from the germline J gene. J was trimmed by 5 bases and V by 3 bases; bases with no gene match: 10. Per germline, CDR1 DFQATT and CDR2 SNEGSKA (reference sequence). CDR3 length: 15 residues. This sample was taken from a study of Tregs in tolerant kidney transplant recipients. The nonmyeloablative bone marrow transplants came from related graft donors, with transient mixed chimerism. Some clones are missing from TCRdb's copy, which holds only in-frame ones; the method was immunoSEQ multiplex PCR. The sample has 2,000 to 3,000 clones, and its top ten clones hold around two fifths.

This clonotype was sampled from a human patient who received a combined kidney and bone marrow transplant. Some T cells may have come from the graft donor. The chain carries TRBV20-1 and TRBJ2-5, with TRBD2 matching 9 bases. Here the sequenced sample was CD8+ T cells from blood (PBMCs), taken 6 months after the transplant. The CDR3 spells CSARDSGTSLETQYF. Incomplete CDR3 DNA: TGCAGTGCTAGGGACTCCGGGACTAGCCTGGAGACC.